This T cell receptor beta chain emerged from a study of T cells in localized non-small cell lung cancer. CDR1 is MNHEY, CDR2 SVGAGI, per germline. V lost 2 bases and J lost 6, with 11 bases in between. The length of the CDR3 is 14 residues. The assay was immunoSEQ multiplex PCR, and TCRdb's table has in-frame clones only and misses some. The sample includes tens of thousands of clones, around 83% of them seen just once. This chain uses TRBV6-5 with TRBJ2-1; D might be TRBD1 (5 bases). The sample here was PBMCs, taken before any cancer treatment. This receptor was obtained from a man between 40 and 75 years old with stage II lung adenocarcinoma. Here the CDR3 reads CASSYRGPPNEQFF. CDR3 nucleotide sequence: TGTGCCAGCAGTTACAGGGGCCCTCCCAATGAGCAGTTCTTC.